Described below is a single T cell receptor (beta chain) sequence and its context. Its matching antigen is unknown. The CDR3 has 16 amino acids. V dropped 0 bases and J dropped 0 bases, with 9 bases sitting between them. Germline CDR1 is SGHRS and CDR2 is YFSETQ. These data come from a study of cytomegalovirus exposure and HLA in healthy donors. Study findings and constraints: Prediction of most subjects' HLA-A and HLA-B alleles by TCR beta sequences was reportedly accurate. What a later analysis showed was that several of the most significant clusters appeared linked to common viral pathogens. Researchers reported in a later analysis that a missense DCLRE1C variant was tied to TCR beta V- and J-gene trimming. Most of the TCR beta V segments (in an earlier analysis) were productive either about 87% or about 30% of the time.

PCR was performed using 60 Vbeta and 13 Jbeta primers. The method was immunoSEQ multiplex PCR; TCRdb's version includes in-frame clones alone and lacks a portion of them. The sample includes around 170,000 clones, around 77% of them seen just once. The sample consisted of PBMCs. The TCR comes from a man aged 55 to 70 in good health and CMV-seronegative. The chain joins TRBV5-1 to TRBJ1-4, with D uncertain. The CDR3 bases are TGCGCCAGCAGCTTGGGGCACAGTACAACTAATGAAAAACTGTTTTTT. As protein: CASSLGHSTTNEKLFF.